This TCR delta chain was captured by sequencing in a study of delta chains in infants with herpesvirus infections (dated by TCRdb to the early 2020s). Looking at the study overall: A Ugandan infant birth cohort was prospectively followed from birth to characterize gammadelta T cell responses to primary cytomegalovirus (CMV) infection. A public fetal Vdelta1/Vgamma8 gammadelta TCR clonotype was searched for in infants infected with CMV after birth. gammadelta TCRs were sequenced from PBMC of 18 CMV-infected infants (one congenitally infected) and several CMV-uninfected infants with enough sample available. Infant blood samples fell into approximate age groups of 1.5, 4, 8 and 12 months. Belgian fetal and cord blood gammadelta TCR data that had been published previously were included solely for comparison and were not produced in this cohort. General findings and caveats noted by the study authors: In CMV-uninfected infants, the public clonotype might still exist at levels below the detection limit. The public Vdelta1 clonotype was detected in about 20% of the 18 CMV-infected infants, namely three infected postnatally before 120 days of age and the congenitally infected infant. The authors acknowledged a small sample size and a lack of race- or environment-matched controls, because almost all Ugandans acquire CMV before adulthood. The public clonotype was detected only at the first time point after infection and was not found in uninfected infants or in infants infected after 120 days. Public-clonotype frequency among Vdelta1 cells appeared to correlate inversely with age at infection and decayed rapidly, seemingly not persisting beyond two to three months.

Sequences GEAIGNYY (CDR1) and EKD (CDR2) are obtained from the germline V gene. V sheds 1 base and J sheds 5 bases, leaving 26 bases between their ends. The CDR3 starts with the cysteine, ends with the phenylalanine, and has 21 residues. Only CDR3 DNA is held: 63 bases, read in frame from base 1. This clone was seen a few times. It lacks a known antigen. A far larger clone is one base from this, pointing to a likely read error. The library was built by means of RT-PCR. PBMC RNA was reverse transcribed with SuperScript II using gamma-chain- and delta-chain-specific primers to generate TCR cDNA. cDNA was purified with AMPure XP beads, amplified, and indexed with Illumina adapters using the Nextera XT Index Kit. Sequencing of gammadelta TCR libraries was carried out on an Illumina MiSeq using a V2 300-cycle kit. For the original study's pipeline: Using MiXCR v2.1.12, CDR3 sequences were assembled, and reads were mapped onto D, J and V genes obtained from GenBank. VDJtools v1.2.1 was used to carry out repertoire analyses of the CDR3 clonotypes. TCRdb reanalyzed the public reads with the CATT caller, and identical DNA sequences were merged afterwards. The V and J calls come from TCRdb's annotation, not from the publication. This sample is represented by several hundred delta-chain clones; roughly 50% of them were singletons. The ten top clones hold approximately 28% of the sample.

Infants were enrolled after their mothers, pregnant women receiving prenatal care in Kampala, Uganda, were recruited, and documentation of maternal HIV status was required. Weekly visits were made to families, and infant clinical information, oral swabs and peripheral blood were collected beginning at 6 weeks of age and every 4 months thereafter. Blood was collected in heparin tubes, and PBMC were isolated by Ficoll-Paque density gradient centrifugation and cryopreserved. The source was peripheral blood, collected at time point 3 of longitudinal follow-up. The V and J genes are TRDV2 and TRDJ3, with TRDD3 perhaps the D gene, on 5 matching bases. This receptor was obtained from a human donor who was a Ugandan infant, either HIV-exposed or HIV-unexposed (not recorded which). CDR3 region: CACDTPVWESRDARDTRQMFF. Here is the DNA: TGTGCCTGTGACACGCCCGTCTGGGAGTCCAGGGACGCCCGGGACACCCGACAGATGTTTTTC.